The sequence of this T cell receptor beta chain was determined in a study of T cell responses to AZD1222 COVID-19 vaccine. As concerns this clone: Its target is unknown.

Study conclusions and caveats: Vaccine-related CD4 TCRs covered spike, predominating at 160-218 and 743-854. No repertoire was sampled before or during the peak T cell response, only after it.

The table came from immunoSEQ multiplex PCR; TCRdb's copy has only in-frame clones and leaves some out. The sample lists about 83,000 clones; around nine tenths were seen once. The clonotype comes from an adult in good health. Source: peripheral blood, taken on day 0 of MenACWY control vaccination.

In nucleotides, the CDR3 is TGTGCCAGCAGTTACTTACACCTTGGGGCCGGGGAGCAGTTCTTC. Its translation is CASSYLHLGAGEQFF. The chain joins TRBV6-5 to TRBJ2-1; the D gene is possibly TRBD1 (5 bases). The CDR3 is 15 residues long. Trimming removed 1 base at V and 10 bases at J, with 17 bases between. The germline V gene encodes CDR1 MNHEY and CDR2 SVGAGI.